This T cell receptor beta chain came from a study of CD8+CD57+ T cells in acquired aplastic anemia. Germline values: CDR1 MGHDK, CDR2 SYGVNS. V shed 4 bases, J shed 7 bases, and the junction held 11 bases outside the gene matches. The CDR3 extends over 15 amino acids. A single count supports this clonotype. Profiling of TCR beta VDJ combinations and CDR3 sequences used genomic DNA as template. TCRdb fed the reads into MiXCR, producing one record per CDR3 protein. The repertoire holds about 110,000 distinct CDR3 sequences, with roughly 50% as singletons. Sequencing was carried out using sorted CD4+, CD8+, or CD8+CD57+ T cells (not recorded which) from PBMCs. The chain joins TRBV25-1 to TRBJ1-2, with 8 bases identical to TRBD1. This sequence originates from a human donor in good health, serving as a control. CDR3 loop: CASSGGHRGERGYTF. CDR3 DNA: TGTGCCAGCAGTGGAGGTCACAGGGGGGAACGTGGCTACACCTTC.